The 3 T cell receptor beta chains below all came from one sample that was sequenced in a study of T cell changes during pregnancy in multiple sclerosis. Measured with immunoSEQ multiplex PCR; TCRdb has only the in-frame clones, and not every one. The table shows around 75,000 clones, with over 85% occurring only once. Sequenced here: CD4+ T cells from peripheral blood mononuclear cells, sampled after pregnancy. Receptors were obtained from a female donor with multiple sclerosis, enrolled in a pregnancy study.

The gene calls are TRBV9 and TRBJ2-3, with 7 bases aligning to TRBD2. This CDR3 region has 16 residues. Germline CDR1 SGDLS, CDR2 YYNGEE. The V segment lost 4 bases and the J segment 6 bases; nucleotides outside the gene matches: 14. The CDR3 DNA sequence: TGTGCCAGCAGCCCCCTGGCGGGAGCCACGGGGGATACGCAGTATTTT. It is translated as CASSPLAGATGDTQYF.

V is TRBV13 and J is TRBJ1-1; a weak D match, TRBD1 (5 bases). Germline V gene sequence: CDR1 PRHDT, CDR2 FYEKMQ (reference sequence). With 3 bases removed from V and 5 bases from J, the gap between germline ends came to 16 bases. The CDR3 consists of 15 residues. The CDR3 coding sequence is TGTGCCAGCAGCTTTCGGGACTCACAAAAGACTGAAGCTTTCTTT. This encodes CASSFRDSQKTEAFF.

V usage is TRBV2 and J usage is TRBJ2-2; D gene uncertain. Germline V gives CDR1 SNHLY, CDR2 FYNNEI. The V end lost 4 bases, the J end lost 7 bases, and 7 bases lay between the germline ends. This CDR3 is 12 amino acids long. The CDR3: CASSARLGELFF. DNA for the CDR3: TGTGCCAGCAGTGCCAGGCTCGGGGAGCTGTTTTTT. Full variable domain (remainder filled in from reference TRBV2 and TRBJ2-2): EPEVTQTPSHQVTQMGQEVILRCVPISNHLYFYWYRQILGQKVEFLVSFYNNEISEKSEIFDDQFSVERPDGSNFTLKIRSTKLEDSAMYFCASSARLGELFFGEGSRLTVL.